This TCR beta chain was recorded in a study of response to subunit inactivated influenza vaccine. Overall study findings and caveats: Only a handful of new T cells, the authors suggested, are recruited with each seasonal influenza vaccination.

Concerning this clonotype: Antigen specificity is unknown.

TCRdb recomputed calls from the RT-PCR reads with MiXCR, one row per CDR3 protein. This sample yields 250,000 to 350,000 distinct CDR3 sequences, of which 20% to 25% are seen a single time; about a tenth belongs to the top ten. The CDR3 extends over 16 amino acids. The V gene lost 3 bases and the J gene lost 0 bases, with 11 bases spanning the gap. The material was PBMCs from blood, obtained roughly 20 months after vaccination. This chain connects TRBV23-1 to TRBJ1-4; D not resolved. TRBV23-1 is designated an ORF whose function remains uncertain. The TCR sequence derives from a man aged 50-75 years who received an inactivated influenza vaccine. The CDR3, as DNA: TGCGCCAGCAGTCAGGGCAGGAAAGCAACTAATGAAAAACTGTTTTTT. Amino acids: CASSQGRKATNEKLFF.